The sequence of this T cell receptor (beta chain) was determined in a study of identical twins. In its sample, this clonotype was seen a few times. Its antigen is not identified. Study-level findings and limits: Models underestimated out-of-frame TCR alpha sharing in monozygotic twins. Abundant cord blood beta clonotypes carried fewer insertions; memory repertoires showed none. The presence of invariant MAIT and iNKT cells could partly confound analyses of zero-insertion sequences.

V gave up 2 bases and J gave up 5 bases, with 24 bases separating them. CDR1 is LGHNA, CDR2 YSLEER, per germline. CDR3 size: 18 residues. From the 5' RACE reads, TCRdb called clonotypes with MiXCR, one entry per CDR3 protein. Here the sample spans roughly 290,000 distinct CDR3 sequences, less than 9.5% being singletons. These data were also filed under a second study, of yellow fever vaccine responses in identical twins. That paper notes: Each twin's T cell response to the vaccine was reported to look partly convergent and partly personalized.

The chain has TRBV4-3 and TRBJ2-5; D is unresolved. Sequences were obtained from CD8+ T cells sorted from blood. The source of this sequence is a young woman in good health. CDR3 region: CASSQTSVGRVVEETQYF. Written as DNA, the CDR3 is TGCGCCAGCAGCCAAACAAGTGTGGGTCGGGTGGTAGAGGAGACCCAGTACTTC.